The source of this TCR beta chain is a study of T-cell reconstitution after alpha-beta-depleted transplantation in children. CDR1 and CDR2 (germline): MNHEY, SVGAGI. CDR3 length equals 16 residues. The ends were cut back, 0 bases at V and 7 bases at J, with 16 bases in the middle. Preparing the TCRbeta library involved the use of unique molecular identifiers. In TCRdb, the PCR reads were re-called with MiXCR into one record per CDR3 protein. The table lists 80,000 to 100,000 distinct CDR3 sequences, about 22% of them singletons, with roughly a fifth in the top ten. The rearrangement links TRBV6-5 to TRBJ1-3, with a weak D call TRBD1 (5 bases). This specimen was PBMCs, taken before TCRalphabeta/CD19-depleted stem cell transplant. This receptor was identified in a boy aged 2-15 years with acute lymphoblastic leukemia, due to receive a stem cell transplant. CDR3 nucleotides: TGTGCCAGCAGTTACTCCCCGGTCCCGGGGCGGAACACCATATATTTT. Its translation is CASSYSPVPGRNTIYF.